This TCR beta chain was recorded in a study of CD8+ T cells in alopecia areata. The ends were cut back, 0 bases at V and 8 bases at J, with 23 bases in the middle. CDR3 length equals 16 residues. From germline, CDR1 is SQVTM and CDR2 ANQGSEA. RNA extraction was followed by reverse transcription into cDNA, which acted as the sequencing template. Assay used: immunoSEQ multiplex PCR; TCRdb lists only in-frame clones, some missing. In the table there are some 150,000 clones, around three fifths of which are singletons. This receptor was identified in a human donor with alopecia areata. The sample in question was CD4+ T cells sorted from blood, obtained at week 0. The rearrangement joins TRBV29-1 to TRBJ2-7; D might be TRBD1 (5 bases). The CDR3, as DNA: TGCAGCGTTGAAGAGGGCCGCGCAGGGATGAGTGACAAGCAGTACTTC. It yields the protein CSVEEGRAGMSDKQYF.